The clone carrying this TCR beta chain has ten or more counts. The antigen remains undetermined. As for time point: sample taken at primary tumor resection. A distinct unique molecular identifier was carried by each TCR cDNA molecule. A single record per CDR3 protein comes from TCRdb applying MiXCR to the 5' RACE reads. This sample carries some 18,000 distinct CDR3 sequences, more than 6.5% of them seen once, and the ten largest clones take more than 20%. Germline V gives CDR1 LNHDA, CDR2 SQIVND (reference sequence). CDR3 length: 15 amino acids. Trimming stripped 2 bases from V and 3 bases from J, with 14 bases between. The data were obtained in a study of spatial heterogeneity in lung cancer. Looking at the study overall: Each time, sequencing found more beta-chain sequences than alpha-chain sequences.

Study results and caveats: Intratumoral expanded alpha and beta TCR counts were found to track tumor mutation counts.

This chain joins TRBV19 and TRBJ2-7; D might be TRBD1 (5 bases). The input for sequencing was lung tumor tissue, taken at surgery. The receptor's source is a male donor with early-stage non-small cell lung cancer. The CDR3 here is CASSILWGQNYEQYF. CDR3 DNA sequence: TGTGCCAGTAGTATACTCTGGGGCCAAAACTACGAGCAGTACTTC.